This TCR beta chain was recovered during a study of CD8 T cells in ankylosing spondylitis. Overall study results and limits: In ankylosing spondylitis patients, matched synovial fluid reportedly showed significant enrichment of disease-linked clones. What seemed typical of ankylosing spondylitis blood was a TCR beta motif built from roughly eight highly homologous variants.

The CDR3 spans 12 residues. Germline V gene sequence: CDR1 MGHRA, CDR2 YSYEKL. With regard to this clonotype: The antigen is not known. At one boundary the junction diverges from the germline segment, which might be a read error.

TCRdb fed the 5' RACE reads into MiXCR, producing one record per CDR3 protein. The sample contains 350,000 to 550,000 distinct CDR3 sequences, 20% to 30% of which appear only once. The J gene is TRBJ2-3, the V gene TRBV4-1; D is tentatively TRBD1 or TRBD2 (5 bases each). The receptor comes from a male donor with ankylosing spondylitis. Sequenced input: blood, either unsorted or a sorted T cell fraction (not recorded which). In nucleotides, the CDR3 is TGCGCCAGCAGCCGGGGTTGGGACCAAAGGAATTTT. Encoded protein: CASSRGWDQRNF.